Presented here are 32 T cell receptor beta chains from one specimen sequenced in a study of blood T cell repertoires in COVID-19. Sequenced by immunoSEQ multiplex PCR; TCRdb stores in-frame clones only, minus some. The sample holds approximately 120,000 clones, 70% to 75% seen once. The specimen was peripheral blood. The receptors were gathered from an elderly man with COVID-19, enrolled during active disease.

The chain carries TRBV9 and TRBJ1-4, with TRBD1 identical over 10 bases. This CDR3 has 14 amino acids. In germline, CDR1 is SGDLS, CDR2 YYNGEE. The trim removed 4 bases at V and 7 bases at J, leaving 4 bases unmatched. CDR3 bases: TGTGCCAGCAGCTCAGGGACAGGGGTTGAAAAACTGTTTTTT. It yields the protein CASSSGTGVEKLFF.

V is TRBV2 and J is TRBJ1-5; D is perhaps TRBD1 (6 bases). This CDR3 contains 15 residues. Germline values: CDR1 SNHLY, CDR2 FYNNEI. V was cut by 6 bases and J by 4 bases, with 16 bases left in between. CDR3 sequence: CASRENRVKNQPQHF. Here the CDR3 DNA reads TGTGCCAGCAGGGAAAACAGGGTTAAAAATCAGCCCCAGCATTTT.

The chain carries TRBV5-5 and TRBJ2-5; a possible D gene is TRBD1 (6 bases). V lost 3 bases, J lost 5 bases, and 11 bases lay in between. The CDR3 extends over 13 amino acids. The germline V gene encodes CDR1 SGHKS and CDR2 YYEKEE (reference sequence). The CDR3 DNA reads TGTGCCAGCAGCTACAGGGTTGGGGAGACCCAGTACTTC. Translated, it gives CASSYRVGETQYF. Supplemented by reference TRBV5-5 and TRBJ2-5, the full variable domain reads DAGVTQSPTHLIKTRGQQVTLRCSPISGHKSVSWYQQVLGQGPQFIFQYYEKEERGRGNFPDRFSARQFPNYSSELNVNALLLGDSALYLCASSYRVGETQYFGPGTRLLVL.

The chain combines TRBV6-5 with TRBJ1-1, with a tentative D call TRBD1 (6 bases). CDR3 size: 15 residues. Trimming pared 6 bases from V and 1 base from J, leaving 15 bases between. In germline, CDR1 is MNHEY, CDR2 SVGAGI. The CDR3 DNA is TGTGCCAGCAGGGTACGGTTGACAGGGAACACTGAAGCTTTCTTT. It specifies CASRVRLTGNTEAFF.

The chain combines TRBV6-1 with TRBJ2-3, with 13 bases that match TRBD2. Germline CDR1 reads MNHNS; CDR2 reads SASEGT. The CDR3 spans 18 residues. V was pared by 2 bases and J by 3 bases, with 8 bases of the junction left unmatched. CDR3 protein: CASSEIGLAGEGTDTQYF. For the CDR3, the DNA is TGTGCCAGCAGTGAAATAGGACTAGCGGGAGAAGGGACAGATACGCAGTATTTT.

This clone showed up just a few times. The gene calls are TRBV9 and TRBJ1-1, with a weak D call TRBD1 (6 bases). Trimming stripped 2 bases from V and 0 bases from J, with 11 bases between. Germline-derived CDR1 and CDR2 are SGDLS and YYNGEE. The CDR3 totals 15 residues. CDR3 in DNA: TGTGCCAGCAGCGTGACAGGATACATGAACACTGAAGCTTTCTTT. This encodes CASSVTGYMNTEAFF.

The CDR3 sequence is CASSKIGLPNNEQFF. CDR3 sequence (DNA): TGTGCCAGCAGTAAAATCGGACTGCCTAACAATGAGCAGTTCTTC. The chain is built from TRBV6-2 or TRBV6-3 and TRBJ2-1, with D maybe TRBD2 (5 bases). This CDR3 comprises 15 residues. Looked up from germline, CDR1 is MNHEY and CDR2 is SVGEGT. V lost 5 bases, J lost 5 bases, and 16 bases lay in between.

This clone was detected once. The chain is built from TRBV9 and TRBJ1-1; D is ambiguous. The CDR3 is made up of 16 amino acids. Germline V gene sequence: CDR1 SGDLS, CDR2 YYNGEE. With 0 bases removed from V and 0 bases from J, the gap between germline ends came to 12 bases. CDR3 in DNA: TGTGCCAGCAGCGTAGGCCGGAGGCAGTTGAACACTGAAGCTTTCTTT. Translation gives CASSVGRRQLNTEAFF.

This clone showed up just a few times. The chain links TRBV11-2 to TRBJ2-1; tentatively, D is TRBD2 (6 bases). The CDR3 loop spans 14 amino acids. Per the germline V gene, CDR1 is SGHAT and CDR2 is FQNNGV. V lost 4 bases, J lost 2 bases, and 9 bases lay in between. The CDR3 sequence is CASSSRLAYNEQFF. CDR3 sequence (DNA): TGTGCCAGCAGCTCGAGACTAGCCTACAATGAGCAGTTCTTC.

This clone appeared a few times. The J gene is TRBJ2-2, the V gene TRBV29-1, with D possibly matching TRBD1 (5 bases). CDR1 and CDR2 from the germline V gene are SQVTM and ANQGSEA. The CDR3 consists of 14 residues. Deletions cut 7 bases from V and 5 bases from J, with 17 bases between. In nucleotides, the CDR3 is TGCAGCGCTGTTTCCCAGGGTGGGACCGGGGAGCTGTTTTTT. As protein: CSAVSQGGTGELFF.

This chain uses TRBV4-1 with TRBJ1-5; possibly TRBD1 for D (6 bases). The CDR3 sequence is 13 residues long. In germline, CDR1 is MGHRA, CDR2 YSYEKL. V lost 3 bases and J 7 bases, leaving 10 bases between the germline ends. CDR3 DNA sequence: TGCGCCAGCAGCCAGGGGGCTCAGCAGCCCCAGCATTTT. This gives the protein CASSQGAQQPQHF.

Turning to this clone: A junction end diverges from the germline sequence, so it may reflect a read error. The rearrangement links TRBV7-7 to TRBJ2-1, with 10 bases identical to TRBD2. The CDR3 covers 15 residues. From germline, CDR1 is SSHAT and CDR2 FNYEAQ (reference sequence). In DNA form, the CDR3 reads TGTGCTAGCAGCAAACTAGCGGGATCCTACAATGAGCAGTTCTTC. It yields the protein CASSKLAGSYNEQFF.

This clone showed up many times. The chain is built from TRBV7-2 and TRBJ2-1; tentatively, D is TRBD2 (6 bases). Germline-derived CDR1 and CDR2 are SGHTA and FQGNSA. The CDR3 has 16 amino acids. V shed 1 base and J shed 0 bases, with 10 bases lying between them. Here the CDR3 reads CASSLGSTSSYNEQFF. The CDR3 nucleotides read TGTGCCAGCAGCTTAGGTTCGACTAGCTCCTACAATGAGCAGTTCTTC.

The rearrangement links TRBV5-4 to TRBJ2-7; D possibly corresponds to TRBD1 (5 bases). V lost 0 bases, J lost 3 bases, and 7 bases lay in between. Germline values: CDR1 SGHNT, CDR2 YYREEE (reference sequence). The CDR3 is 13 amino acids. The CDR3 region has the DNA TGTGCCAGCAGCTTGGGCAGGGTCTACGAGCAGTACTTC. It specifies CASSLGRVYEQYF.

The chain carries TRBV10-2 and TRBJ2-1; 8 positions agree with TRBD2. V gave up 4 bases and J gave up 5 bases; unmatched junction bases: 7. The length of the CDR3 is 15 residues. Germline V gene data show CDR1 as WSHSY and CDR2 as SAAADI. The CDR3 bases are TGCGCCAGCAGTGTAGGTAGCGGGGTTAACAATGAGCAGTTCTTC. This codes for CASSVGSGVNNEQFF.

The chain links TRBV28 to TRBJ1-4; D is ambiguous. V dropped 5 bases and J dropped 11 bases, with 12 bases sitting between them. The germline CDR1 and CDR2 sequences are MDHEN and SYDVKM. The CDR3 has 12 residues. This CDR3 is CASSLPGWKLFF. The CDR3 DNA sequence: TGTGCCAGCAGTCTGCCGGGATGGAAACTGTTTTTT.

This chain joins TRBV7-2 and TRBJ1-1; tentative D call: TRBD1 (6 bases). CDR3 length equals 17 residues. V lost 3 bases and J lost 0, with 17 bases in between. The germline V gene has CDR1 SGHTA and CDR2 FQGNSA. CDR3 protein: CASSLRGRGALNTEAFF. CDR3 in DNA: TGTGCCAGCAGCTTGAGAGGGAGGGGGGCACTGAACACTGAAGCTTTCTTT.

The J gene is TRBJ2-2, the V gene TRBV4-3, with D hard to call. CDR1 is LGHNA, CDR2 YSLEER, per germline. CDR3 length: 17 amino acids. Deletions cut 0 bases from V and 5 bases from J, with 16 bases between. The CDR3 nucleotides are TGCGCCAGCAGCCAAGAACGACTTCAATTCAGAACCGGGGAGCTGTTTTTT. This codes for CASSQERLQFRTGELFF.

The chain uses TRBV7-3 and TRBJ2-1, with 8 bases identical to TRBD2. J was trimmed by 7 bases and V by 1 base; bases with no gene match: 3. The CDR3 consists of 14 residues. Germline CDR1 SGHTA, CDR2 FQGTGA. DNA of the CDR3: TGTGCCAGCAGCTTAAGCGGGGGGCAGAATGAGCAGTTCTTC. Translation: CASSLSGGQNEQFF.

For this clone: At the DNA level, this CDR3 is encoded by other sequences in the same sample as well. The chain has TRBV28 and TRBJ2-3, with a weak D call TRBD1 (5 bases). Between the trimmed V and J ends, which lost 6 bases and 5 bases, there was a span of 12 bases. This CDR3 comprises 13 residues. Germline CDR1 reads MDHEN; CDR2 reads SYDVKM. DNA of the CDR3: TGTGCCAGCAGGGGGCAGGGCGGAGATACGCAGTATTTT. It specifies CASRGQGGDTQYF.

This clone was detected once. This sequence joins TRBV5-1 and TRBJ2-3, with TRBD2 identical over 12 bases. The germline CDR1 and CDR2 sequences are SGHRS and YFSETQ. With 4 bases clipped from V and 4 bases from J, the junction kept 7 bases outside the gene matches. The CDR3 is 16 residues long. The CDR3 region has the DNA TGCGCCAGCAGCGCGGGGGCTAGCGGGAGGGCAGATACGCAGTATTTT. It encodes CASSAGASGRADTQYF.

V gene TRBV30 combines with J gene TRBJ1-4; D remains unclear. V was shortened by 5 bases and J by 6 bases, with 13 bases between the two germline ends. The CDR3 spans 13 residues. CDR1 GTSNPN and CDR2 SVGIG come from the germline V gene (reference sequence). The CDR3 DNA sequence: TGTGCCTGGGCAGAGAGACAACATGAAAAACTGTTTTTT. Protein product: CAWAERQHEKLFF.

The V gene is TRBV7-9, the J gene TRBJ2-7; unclear D gene. The V end lost 0 bases, the J end lost 4 bases, and 10 bases lay between the germline ends. From germline, CDR1 is SEHNR and CDR2 FQNEAQ (reference sequence). The CDR3 has 14 amino acids. The CDR3 here is CASSLASQQYEQYF. CDR3 nucleotide sequence: TGTGCCAGCAGCTTAGCAAGTCAACAATACGAGCAGTACTTC.

The chain joins TRBV19 to TRBJ1-5; TRBD1 matches 8 bases. The CDR3 has 18 amino acids. Looked up from germline, CDR1 is LNHDA and CDR2 is SQIVND (reference sequence). V dropped 4 bases and J dropped 0; count of bases not matched to a gene: 11. This CDR3 reads CASSKDRATFYSNQPQHF. The CDR3, as DNA: TGTGCCAGTAGTAAGGACAGGGCCACCTTTTATAGCAATCAGCCCCAGCATTTT.

The V and J genes are TRBV5-4 and TRBJ2-1; 8 bases agree with TRBD2. The CDR3 has 15 amino acids. Per the germline V gene, CDR1 is SGHNT and CDR2 is YYREEE (reference sequence). The J segment lost 3 bases and the V segment lost 0 bases, leaving 2 bases of the junction unmatched. CDR3 residues: CASSLGLASYNEQFF. The CDR3 DNA reads as TGTGCCAGCAGCTTGGGACTAGCGAGCTACAATGAGCAGTTCTTC.

This chain connects TRBV27 to TRBJ2-1; 9 nucleotides line up with TRBD1. CDR1 and CDR2 from the germline V gene are MNHEY and SMNVEV (reference sequence). This CDR3 is 11 amino acids long. J gave up 9 bases and V 6 bases, and 0 bases lay outside the gene matches. The CDR3 DNA reads TGTGCCAGCAGGGACAGGGGTGAGCAGTTCTTC. Translation gives CASRDRGEQFF.

The CDR3 sequence: CASRWELNTEAFF. CDR3 DNA: TGTGCCAGCCGCTGGGAGCTGAACACTGAAGCTTTCTTT. The chain combines TRBV6-5 with TRBJ1-1; D gene uncertain. Looked up from germline, CDR1 is MNHEY and CDR2 is SVGAGI. CDR3 length: 13 amino acids. Trimming shortened V by 8 bases and J by 0 bases, and 10 bases separated the two germline ends.

This chain links TRBV2 with TRBJ1-6, with 11 bases identical to TRBD1. The trim removed 8 bases at V and 8 bases at J, leaving 2 bases unmatched. CDR1 SNHLY and CDR2 FYNNEI come from the germline V gene. The length of the CDR3 is 13 residues. DNA of the CDR3: TGTGCCAGCGCGGGACAGGGGGATTCACCCCTCCACTTT. This codes for CASAGQGDSPLHF.

The genes are TRBV28 and TRBJ1-1, with TRBD1 as a possible D gene (6 bases). The CDR3 runs to 15 residues. The V and J ends lost 5 bases and 0 bases respectively, with 13 bases between them. The germline V gene has CDR1 MDHEN and CDR2 SYDVKM. CDR3 amino acids: CASSEVGDMNTEAFF. In nucleotides, the CDR3 is TGTGCCAGCAGTGAGGTCGGGGACATGAACACTGAAGCTTTCTTT.

This clone was observed a single time. The rearrangement joins TRBV24-1 to TRBJ2-2; D is unresolved. This CDR3 region has 15 residues. V was trimmed by 3 bases and J by 4 bases, leaving 11 bases between them. Germline assignment: CDR1 KGHDR and CDR2 SFDVKD. The CDR3 spells CATSDHETGTGELFF. The DNA for the CDR3 is TGTGCCACCAGTGATCACGAGACGGGCACCGGGGAGCTGTTTTTT.

The chain recombines TRBV18 with TRBJ2-2; tentatively, D is TRBD1 (6 bases). The germline V gene encodes CDR1 KGHSH and CDR2 LQKENI. CDR3 size: 13 residues. Trimming stripped 6 bases from V and 6 bases from J, with 11 bases between. CDR3 DNA sequence: TGTGCCAGCTCCCCAAGGGGGTCCGGGGAGCTGTTTTTT. Its translation: CASSPRGSGELFF.

The rearrangement uses TRBV29-1 and TRBJ1-1; D perhaps matches TRBD1 (5 bases). CDR1 and CDR2 (germline): SQVTM, ANQGSEA. Trimming stripped 5 bases from V and 3 bases from J, with 16 bases between. The CDR3 extends over 14 amino acids. CDR3 loop: CSVLSQGQDTEAFF. As DNA, the CDR3 is TGCAGCGTTCTTTCGCAGGGTCAGGACACTGAAGCTTTCTTT.